This T cell receptor beta chain emerged from a study of cytomegalovirus exposure and HLA in healthy donors. General observations from the study: TRBV6-2, TRBV6-3 and some other V segments were excluded as indistinguishable. Reported results showed that the classifier diagnosed cytomegalovirus status with high specificity and sensitivity. Later genetic work tied a missense DCLRE1C variant to beta-chain V and J trimming.

For this clone: Its target is not known.

Germline CDR1 reads SGHRS; CDR2 reads YFSETQ. V shed 4 bases, J shed 7 bases, and the junction held 7 bases outside the gene matches. This CDR3 is built from 13 residues. The PCR ran on 60 Vbeta and 13 Jbeta primers. In the original analysis: Among the unique TCR beta chains that a later analysis counted, around 72 million in all, 9.5 million to 12 million were shared. TCRdb's copy holds only in-frame clones and misses some; the assay was immunoSEQ multiplex PCR. V, J and clone size are taken as reported in that table, and D and trimming were inferred from the DNA itself. This sample yields tens of thousands of clones, of which approximately 84% are seen a single time; approximately 2.1% belongs to the top ten.

The rearrangement uses TRBV5-1 and TRBJ1-1; 7 bases align to TRBD1. The source of this sequence is a man between 18 and 29 years old in good health and CMV-seronegative. Source material: PBMCs. The CDR3 DNA is TGCGCCAGCAGCCCCCGGGACAGAGATGAAGCTTTCTTT. It specifies CASSPRDRDEAFF.